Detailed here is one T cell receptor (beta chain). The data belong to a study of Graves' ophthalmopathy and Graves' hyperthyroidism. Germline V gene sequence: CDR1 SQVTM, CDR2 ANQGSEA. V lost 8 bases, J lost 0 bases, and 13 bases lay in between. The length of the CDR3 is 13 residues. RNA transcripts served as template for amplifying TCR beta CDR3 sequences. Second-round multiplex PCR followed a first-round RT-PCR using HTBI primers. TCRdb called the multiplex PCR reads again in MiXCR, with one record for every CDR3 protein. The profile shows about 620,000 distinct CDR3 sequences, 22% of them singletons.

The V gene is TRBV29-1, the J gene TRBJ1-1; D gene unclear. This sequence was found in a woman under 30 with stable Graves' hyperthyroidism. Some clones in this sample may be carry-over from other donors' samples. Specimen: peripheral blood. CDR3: CSPQGDMNTEAFF. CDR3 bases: TGCAGCCCCCAAGGCGACATGAACACTGAAGCTTTCTTT.